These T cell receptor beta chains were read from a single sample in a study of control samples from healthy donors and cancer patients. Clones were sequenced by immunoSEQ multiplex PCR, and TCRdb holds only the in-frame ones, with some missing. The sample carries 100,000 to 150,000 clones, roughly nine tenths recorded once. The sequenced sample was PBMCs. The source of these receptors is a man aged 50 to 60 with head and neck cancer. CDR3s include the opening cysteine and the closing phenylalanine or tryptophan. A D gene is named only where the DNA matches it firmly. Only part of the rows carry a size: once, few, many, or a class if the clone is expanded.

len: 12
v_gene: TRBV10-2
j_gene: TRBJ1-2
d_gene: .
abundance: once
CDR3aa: CASKDTNYGYTF
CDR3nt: TGCGCCAGCAAGGATACTAACTATGGCTACACCTTC

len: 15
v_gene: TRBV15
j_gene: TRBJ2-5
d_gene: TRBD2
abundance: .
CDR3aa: CATSNGLAGLETQYF
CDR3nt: TGTGCCACCAGCAACGGACTAGCGGGGTTAGAGACCCAGTACTTC

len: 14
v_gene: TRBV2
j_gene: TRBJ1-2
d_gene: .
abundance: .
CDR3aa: CASAEQGSNYGYTF
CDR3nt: TGTGCCAGCGCGGAACAGGGATCCAACTATGGCTACACCTTC

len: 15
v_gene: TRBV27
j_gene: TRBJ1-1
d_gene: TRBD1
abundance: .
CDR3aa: CASSLGTGMNTEAFF
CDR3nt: TGTGCCAGCAGTTTAGGGACAGGAATGAACACTGAAGCTTTCTTT

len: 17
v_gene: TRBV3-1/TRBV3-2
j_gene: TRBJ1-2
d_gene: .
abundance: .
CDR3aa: CASSTHSGVRKAKGYTF
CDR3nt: TGTGCCAGCAGCACCCACTCCGGGGTCCGCAAGGCTAAGGGCTACACCTTC

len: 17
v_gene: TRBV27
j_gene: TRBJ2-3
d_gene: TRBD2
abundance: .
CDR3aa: CASSFSGTSGRSYTQYF
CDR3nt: TGTGCCAGCAGTTTTTCCGGGACTAGCGGGAGATCATATACGCAGTATTTT

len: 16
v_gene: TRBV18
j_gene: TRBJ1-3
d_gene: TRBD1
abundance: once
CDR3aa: CASSPGQGFSGNTIYF
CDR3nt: TGTGCCAGCTCACCAGGACAGGGGTTTTCTGGAAACACCATATATTTT

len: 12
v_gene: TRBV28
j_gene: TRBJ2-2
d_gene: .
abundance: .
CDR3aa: CASGLGGGELFF
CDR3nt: TGTGCCAGCGGATTGGGCGGCGGGGAGCTGTTTTTT

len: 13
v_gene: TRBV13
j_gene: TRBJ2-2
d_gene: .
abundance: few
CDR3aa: CASSLASAGELFF
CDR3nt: TGTGCCAGCAGCCTGGCGAGTGCCGGGGAGCTGTTTTTT

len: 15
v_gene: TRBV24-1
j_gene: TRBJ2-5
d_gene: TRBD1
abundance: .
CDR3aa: CATSDRQGIQETQYF
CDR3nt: TGTGCCACCAGTGACCGACAGGGAATCCAAGAGACCCAGTACTTC

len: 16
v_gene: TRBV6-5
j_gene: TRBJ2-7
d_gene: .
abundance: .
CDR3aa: CASSYLGTSPTYEQYF
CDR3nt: TGTGCCAGCAGTTACCTGGGCACTAGTCCGACCTACGAGCAGTACTTC

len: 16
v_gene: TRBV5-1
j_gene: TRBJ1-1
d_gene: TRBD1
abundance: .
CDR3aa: CASSRGQGLVNTEAFF
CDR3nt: TGCGCCAGCAGCAGGGGACAGGGGTTGGTGAACACTGAAGCTTTCTTT

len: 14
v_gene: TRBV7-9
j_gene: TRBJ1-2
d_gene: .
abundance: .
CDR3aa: CASSLGSGIYGYTF
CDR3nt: TGTGCCAGCAGCTTAGGATCGGGGATCTATGGCTACACCTTC

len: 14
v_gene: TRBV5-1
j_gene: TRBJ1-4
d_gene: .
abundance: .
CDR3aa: CASSPDGGFEKLFF
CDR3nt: TGCGCCAGCAGCCCGGACGGCGGCTTTGAAAAACTGTTTTTT

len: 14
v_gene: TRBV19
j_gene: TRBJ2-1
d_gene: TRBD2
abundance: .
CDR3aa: CASSASGRYNEQFF
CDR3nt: TGTGCCAGTAGTGCTAGCGGGAGATACAATGAGCAGTTCTTC

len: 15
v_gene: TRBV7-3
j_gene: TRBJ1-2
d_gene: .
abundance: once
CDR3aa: CASSLKGTANYGYTF
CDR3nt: TGTGCCAGCAGCTTAAAAGGGACGGCTAACTATGGCTACACCTTC

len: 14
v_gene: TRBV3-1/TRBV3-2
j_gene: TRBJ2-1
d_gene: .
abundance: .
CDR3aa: CASSQGDIYNEQFF
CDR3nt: TGTGCCAGCAGCCAAGGGGACATCTACAATGAGCAGTTCTTC

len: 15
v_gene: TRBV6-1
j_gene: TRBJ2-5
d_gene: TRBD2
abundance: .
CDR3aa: CASSDRERGQETQYF
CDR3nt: TGTGCCAGCAGTGATCGCGAGCGGGGACAAGAGACCCAGTACTTC

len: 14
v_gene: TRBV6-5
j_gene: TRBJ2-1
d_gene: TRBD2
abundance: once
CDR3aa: CASSPSASGNEQFF
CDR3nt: TGTGCCAGCAGTCCCTCGGCTAGCGGGAATGAGCAGTTCTTC

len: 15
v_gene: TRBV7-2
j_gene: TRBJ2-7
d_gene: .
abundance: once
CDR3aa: CASSREGWTGYEQYF
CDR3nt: TGTGCCAGCAGCCGCGAAGGATGGACTGGCTACGAGCAGTACTTC

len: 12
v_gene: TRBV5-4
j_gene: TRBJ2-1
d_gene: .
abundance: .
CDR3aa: CASGRRDNEQFF
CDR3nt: TGTGCCAGCGGCAGGCGGGACAATGAGCAGTTCTTC

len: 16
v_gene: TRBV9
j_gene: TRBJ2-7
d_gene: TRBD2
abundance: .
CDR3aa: CASSVRGSGGYYEQYF
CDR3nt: TGTGCCAGCAGCGTACGGGGGAGCGGGGGGTATTACGAGCAGTACTTC

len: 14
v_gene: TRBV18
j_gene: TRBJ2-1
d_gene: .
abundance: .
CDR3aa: CASSPSGTLNEQFF
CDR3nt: TGTGCCAGCTCACCATCCGGGACTCTCAATGAGCAGTTCTTC

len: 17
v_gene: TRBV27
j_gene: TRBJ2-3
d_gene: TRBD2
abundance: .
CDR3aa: CASSLGRTSGIGDTQYF
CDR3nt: TGTGCCAGCAGTTTGGGTCGAACTAGCGGGATAGGGGATACGCAGTATTTT

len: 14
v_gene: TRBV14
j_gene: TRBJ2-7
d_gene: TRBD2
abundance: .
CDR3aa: CASSQYSGVYEQYF
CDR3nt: TGTGCCAGCAGCCAGTATAGCGGGGTCTACGAGCAGTACTTC

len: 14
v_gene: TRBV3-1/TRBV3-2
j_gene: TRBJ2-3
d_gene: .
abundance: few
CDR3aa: CASSPGLMRDTQYF
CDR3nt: TGTGCCAGCAGCCCCGGCCTGATGAGGGATACGCAGTATTTT

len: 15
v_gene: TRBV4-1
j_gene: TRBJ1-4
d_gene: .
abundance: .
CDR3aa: CASSQEFPGGEKLFF
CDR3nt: TGCGCCAGCAGCCAAGAATTTCCGGGTGGAGAAAAACTGTTTTTT

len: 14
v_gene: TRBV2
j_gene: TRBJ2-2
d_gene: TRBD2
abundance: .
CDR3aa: CASNSGRATGELFF
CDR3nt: TGTGCCAGCAATAGCGGGAGGGCAACCGGGGAGCTGTTTTTT

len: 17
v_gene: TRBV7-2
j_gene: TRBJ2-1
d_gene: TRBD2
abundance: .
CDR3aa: CASSLVVRASGVNEQFF
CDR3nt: TGTGCCAGCAGCTTAGTTGTCAGGGCTAGCGGGGTGAATGAGCAGTTCTTC

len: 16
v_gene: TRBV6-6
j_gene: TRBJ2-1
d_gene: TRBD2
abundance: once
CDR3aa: CASSLPSGGLTNEQFF
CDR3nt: TGTGCCAGCAGTTTACCTAGCGGGGGTTTAACCAATGAGCAGTTCTTC

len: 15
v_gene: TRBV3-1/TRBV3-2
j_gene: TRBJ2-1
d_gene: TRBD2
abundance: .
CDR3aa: CASSPTRIAGAKQFF
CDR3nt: TGTGCCAGCAGCCCTACCCGGATAGCGGGCGCTAAGCAGTTCTTC

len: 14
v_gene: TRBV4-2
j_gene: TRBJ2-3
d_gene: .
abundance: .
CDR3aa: CASSQAGETDTQYF
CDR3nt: TGTGCCAGCAGCCAGGCAGGGGAGACAGATACGCAGTATTTT

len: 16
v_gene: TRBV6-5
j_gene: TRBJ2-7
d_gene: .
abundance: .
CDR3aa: CASSYGYTAVTGEQYF
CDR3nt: TGTGCCAGCAGTTACGGCTACACAGCAGTTACGGGGGAGCAGTACTTC

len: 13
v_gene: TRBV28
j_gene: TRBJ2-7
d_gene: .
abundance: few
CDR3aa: CASSSSLTYEQYF
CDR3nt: TGTGCCAGCAGTTCCAGCTTGACCTACGAGCAGTACTTC

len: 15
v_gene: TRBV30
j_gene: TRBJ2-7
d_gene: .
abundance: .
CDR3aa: CAWSVLGRGRYEQYF
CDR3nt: TGTGCCTGGAGTGTACTAGGCAGGGGCCGCTACGAGCAGTACTTC

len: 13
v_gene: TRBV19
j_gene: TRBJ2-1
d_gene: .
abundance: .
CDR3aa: CASSLTGINEQFF
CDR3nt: TGTGCCAGTAGTCTAACAGGGATCAATGAGCAGTTCTTC

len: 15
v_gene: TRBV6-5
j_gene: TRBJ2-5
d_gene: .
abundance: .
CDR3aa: CASSLENRDRETQYF
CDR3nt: TGTGCCAGCAGTTTGGAAAACAGGGATCGCGAGACCCAGTACTTC

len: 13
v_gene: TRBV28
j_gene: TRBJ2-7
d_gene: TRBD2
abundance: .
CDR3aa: CASSMTSPYEQYF
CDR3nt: TGTGCCAGCAGTATGACTAGCCCCTACGAGCAGTACTTC

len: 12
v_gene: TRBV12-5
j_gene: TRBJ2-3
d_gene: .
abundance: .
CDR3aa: CASGPQGYTQYF
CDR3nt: TGTGCTAGTGGGCCCCAGGGTTATACGCAGTATTTT

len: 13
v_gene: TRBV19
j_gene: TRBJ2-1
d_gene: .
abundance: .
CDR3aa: CASSPFSVNEQFF
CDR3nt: TGTGCCAGTAGCCCCTTTTCGGTCAATGAGCAGTTCTTC

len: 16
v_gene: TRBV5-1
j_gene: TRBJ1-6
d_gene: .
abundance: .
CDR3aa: CASTRTGTSDNSPLHF
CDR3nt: TGCGCCAGCACCCGGACCGGGACAAGCGATAATTCACCCCTCCACTTT

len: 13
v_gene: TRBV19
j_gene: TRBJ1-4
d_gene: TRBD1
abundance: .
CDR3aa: CASSFDRDEKLFF
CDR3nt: TGTGCCAGTAGTTTTGACAGGGACGAAAAACTGTTTTTT

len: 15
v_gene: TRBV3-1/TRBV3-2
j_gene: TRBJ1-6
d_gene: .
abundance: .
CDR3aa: CASSQGGGLRMSLHF
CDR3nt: TGTGCCAGCAGCCAAGGGGGGGGGCTCCGGATGTCCCTCCACTTT

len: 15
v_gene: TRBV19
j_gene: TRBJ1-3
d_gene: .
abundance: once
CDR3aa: CASSIRAEAGNTIYF
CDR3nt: TGTGCCAGTAGTATCAGGGCCGAAGCCGGAAACACCATATATTTT

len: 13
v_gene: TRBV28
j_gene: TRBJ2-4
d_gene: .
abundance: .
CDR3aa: CASSSPDTNIQYF
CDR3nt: TGTGCCAGCAGTTCCCCGGACACAAACATTCAGTACTTC

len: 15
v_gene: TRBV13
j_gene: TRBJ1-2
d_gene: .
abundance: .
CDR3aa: CASSSPPGDVYGYTF
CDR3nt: TGTGCCAGCAGCTCGCCGCCAGGGGATGTCTATGGCTACACCTTC

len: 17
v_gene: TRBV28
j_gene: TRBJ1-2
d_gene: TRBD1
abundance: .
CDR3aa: CASISYRGLFRDDGYTF
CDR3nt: TGTGCCAGCATATCATACAGGGGGCTCTTTCGGGATGATGGCTACACCTTC

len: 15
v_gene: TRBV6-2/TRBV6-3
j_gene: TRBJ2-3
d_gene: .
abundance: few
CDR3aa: CASSLDRELGDTQYF
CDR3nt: TGTGCCAGCAGTTTGGACCGGGAACTAGGCGATACGCAGTATTTT

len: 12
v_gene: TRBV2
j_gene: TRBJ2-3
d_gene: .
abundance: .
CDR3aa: CASRADADTQYF
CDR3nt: TGTGCCAGCAGGGCAGATGCAGATACGCAGTATTTT

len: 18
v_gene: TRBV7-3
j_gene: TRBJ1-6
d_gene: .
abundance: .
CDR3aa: CASSLSRVRVRGNSPLHF
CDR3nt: TGTGCCAGCAGCTTGTCCAGGGTAAGGGTAAGGGGTAATTCACCCCTCCACTTT

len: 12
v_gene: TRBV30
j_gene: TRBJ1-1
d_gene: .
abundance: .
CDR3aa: CAWSATIRKAFF
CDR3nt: TGTGCCTGGAGTGCTACTATTAGAAAGGCTTTCTTT

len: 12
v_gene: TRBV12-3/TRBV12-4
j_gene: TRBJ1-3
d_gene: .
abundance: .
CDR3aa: CASSTNGNTIYF
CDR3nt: TGTGCCAGCAGTACCAACGGAAACACCATATATTTT

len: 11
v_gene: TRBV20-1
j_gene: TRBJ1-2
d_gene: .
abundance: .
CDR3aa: CSAPAGWGYTF
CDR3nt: TGCAGTGCTCCGGCGGGGTGGGGCTACACCTTC